One sample yielded the 23 T cell receptor beta chains listed below, sequenced in a study of human CD8 memory T cell subsets. TCR beta was sequenced from UMI-tagged 5' RACE libraries. TCRdb re-analyzed the 5' RACE reads; it lists each CDR3 protein once, without DNA. In total, the table holds around 12,000 distinct CDR3 sequences. Sequences were obtained from CD8+ T cells from PBMCs. The receptor set was obtained from a human donor in good health.

This chain links TRBV2 with TRBJ2-5; TCRdb's D call of TRBD1 is untestable without DNA. The CDR3 is made up of 16 amino acids. In germline, CDR1 is SNHLY, CDR2 FYNNEI. The CDR3 loop is CASSEVVAGARETQYF.

This chain's CDR3 is CASKWGTTEAFF. The chain employs TRBV7-2 and TRBJ1-1. CDR3 length: 12 amino acids. Germline CDR1 and CDR2: SGHTA and FQGNSA. Drawing the rest from reference TRBV7-2 and TRBJ1-1, the complete variable domain is GAGVSQSPSNKVTEKGKDVELRCDPISGHTALYWYRQSLGQGLEFLIYFQGNSAPDKSGLPSDRFSAERTGGSVSTLTIQRTQQEDSAVYLCASKWGTTEAFFGQGTRLTVV.

This clonotype is classed as medium-sized (0.01 to 0.1%) by frequency. V is TRBV7-2 and J is TRBJ1-5; TCRdb selects TRBD1, and the lack of DNA leaves this call unchecked. Germline CDR1 is SGHTA and CDR2 is FQGNSA. The CDR3 is 16 amino acids. CDR3 sequence: CASSPLAGAGNQPQHF.

This clonotype ranks as medium-sized (0.01 to 0.1%) in terms of frequency. This chain connects TRBV6-2 or TRBV6-3 to TRBJ1-1; no DNA is available, so the TRBD1 call from TCRdb remains unchecked. Germline V gene sequence: CDR1 MNHEY, CDR2 SVGEGT. The CDR3 has 16 amino acids. CDR3 protein: CASSYPSGGGVTEAFF.

The rearrangement uses TRBV7-9 and TRBJ2-1; absent DNA, TCRdb's TRBD1 call cannot be checked. CDR3 length: 15 residues. Germline-derived CDR1 and CDR2 are SEHNR and FQNEAQ (reference sequence). CDR3 protein: CASARDGGQANEQFF.

This clonotype counts as medium-sized by frequency. The rearrangement joins TRBV12-3 or TRBV12-4 to TRBJ1-4; TCRdb calls TRBD1, which cannot be checked without DNA. The CDR3 is 12 residues long. The CDR3 here is CASSLGVEKLFF.

The V call is TRBV5-1, the J call TRBJ1-2; the TCRdb D gene call, TRBD1, has no DNA to confirm it. From germline, CDR1 is SGHRS and CDR2 YFSETQ. The CDR3 is 16 amino acids. The CDR3 loop is CASSSPKTGGIDGYTF.

The rearrangement uses TRBV27 and TRBJ2-1; the D call of TRBD1 rests on TCRdb alone, since no DNA is present to check it. This CDR3 has 14 amino acids. Germline V gene lookup returns CDR1 MNHEY and CDR2 SMNVEV (reference sequence). The CDR3 reads CASSLSSQGNEQFF.

The CDR3 here is CSVEKGTEAFF. The chain employs TRBV29-1 and TRBJ1-1. CDR3 length: 11 residues. Germline assignment: CDR1 SQVTM and CDR2 ANQGSEA. Full variable domain (rest looked up from reference TRBV29-1 and TRBJ1-1): SAVISQKPSRDICQRGTSLTIQCQVDSQVTMMFWYRQQPGQSLTLIATANQGSEATYESGFVIDKFPISRPNLTFSTLTVSNMSPEDSSIYLCSVEKGTEAFFGQGTRLTVV.

Frequency places this clonotype as medium-sized (0.01 to 0.1%). This rearrangement joins TRBV29-1 to TRBJ1-3. Germline V gene data show CDR1 as SQVTM and CDR2 as ANQGSEA. This CDR3 region has 13 residues. The CDR3 loop is CSVGGLSGNTIYF.

V usage is TRBV27 and J usage is TRBJ2-1. The CDR3 is 13 amino acids. The V gene's germline CDR1 is MNHEY and CDR2 SMNVEV (reference sequence). The CDR3 sequence: CASSLGAYNEQFF.

The chain employs TRBV5-6 and TRBJ2-3; without DNA, the TCRdb call of TRBD2 cannot be checked. CDR1 is SGHDT and CDR2 is YYEEEE in the germline V gene. The CDR3 length is 16 residues. The CDR3 region is CASSFLAGGITDTQYF.

The chain couples TRBV7-2 to TRBJ2-5; TCRdb proposes TRBD2, but this gene call is untestable without DNA. Germline CDR1 reads SGHTA; CDR2 reads FQGNSA. This CDR3 comprises 12 residues. The CDR3: CASSFSSETQYF.

V gene TRBV4-1 combines with J gene TRBJ2-7; absent DNA, TCRdb's TRBD1 call cannot be checked. CDR3 length: 14 amino acids. The germline V gene encodes CDR1 MGHRA and CDR2 YSYEKL. This chain's CDR3 is CASSQDSRGYEQYF.

The chain recombines TRBV6-2 or TRBV6-3 with TRBJ1-1; TCRdb calls TRBD1, which cannot be checked without DNA. The CDR3 is 13 residues long. In germline, CDR1 is MNHEY, CDR2 SVGEGT. CDR3 protein: CASRRTENTEAFF.

The chain couples TRBV3-1 to TRBJ1-1. The CDR3 sequence is 15 residues long. Per the germline V gene, CDR1 is LGHDT and CDR2 is YNNKEL (reference sequence). CDR3 sequence reads: CASSQGWGGFTEAFF.

This rearrangement joins TRBV13 to TRBJ1-2; the D call of TRBD1 rests on TCRdb alone, since no DNA is present to check it. Germline V lookup: CDR1 PRHDT, CDR2 FYEKMQ (reference sequence). The CDR3 runs to 15 residues. The CDR3 is CASSSGTALNYGYTF.

This clonotype is medium-sized by frequency. The V call is TRBV7-2, the J call TRBJ1-5; TCRdb's assignment of TRBD1 cannot be checked, as there is no DNA. From germline, CDR1 is SGHTA and CDR2 FQGNSA. CDR3 length equals 14 residues. The CDR3 sequence is CASSIQGLYQPQHF.

This chain uses TRBV6-2 or TRBV6-3 with TRBJ2-1; TCRdb's assignment of TRBD2 cannot be checked, as there is no DNA. In germline, CDR1 is MNHEY, CDR2 SVGEGT. The CDR3 sequence is 16 residues long. This chain's CDR3 is CASSSLLAGSLGEQFF.

The CDR3 sequence: CATSRSLLAGENLYNEQFF. The chain carries TRBV15 and TRBJ2-1; no DNA is available, so the TRBD2 call from TCRdb remains unchecked. Germline CDR1 is LNHNV and CDR2 is YYDKDF (reference sequence). The CDR3 spans 19 residues.

This CDR3 is CASSEYGSGELFF. The V and J genes are TRBV25-1 and TRBJ2-2. Germline assignment: CDR1 MGHDK and CDR2 SYGVNS. CDR3 size: 13 residues.

The V call is TRBV19, the J call TRBJ2-3; the TCRdb call, TRBD1, lacks DNA for checking. Germline assignment: CDR1 LNHDA and CDR2 SQIVND (reference sequence). The CDR3 extends over 14 amino acids. The CDR3 loop is CASSMGLHTDTQYF.

The CDR3 sequence: CSARSLGTYEQYF. V usage is TRBV20-1 and J usage is TRBJ2-7. This CDR3 has 13 amino acids. Germline CDR1 DFQATT, CDR2 SNEGSKA (reference sequence).